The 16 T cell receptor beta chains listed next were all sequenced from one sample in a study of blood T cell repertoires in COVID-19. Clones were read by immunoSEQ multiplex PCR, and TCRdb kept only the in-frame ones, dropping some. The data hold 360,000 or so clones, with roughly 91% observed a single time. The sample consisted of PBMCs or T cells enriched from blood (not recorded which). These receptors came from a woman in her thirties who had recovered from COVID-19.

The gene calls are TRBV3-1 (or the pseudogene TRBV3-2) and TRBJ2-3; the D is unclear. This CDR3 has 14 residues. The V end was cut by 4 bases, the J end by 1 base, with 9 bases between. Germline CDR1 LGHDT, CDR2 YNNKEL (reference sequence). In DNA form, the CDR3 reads TGTGCCAGCAGCCCAGACCTAGGCACAGATACGCAGTATTTT. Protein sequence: CASSPDLGTDTQYF.

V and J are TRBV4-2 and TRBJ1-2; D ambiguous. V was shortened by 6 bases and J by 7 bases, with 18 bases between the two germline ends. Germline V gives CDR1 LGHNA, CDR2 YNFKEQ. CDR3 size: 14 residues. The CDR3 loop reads CASRNQSQTGGYTF. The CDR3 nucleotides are TGTGCCAGCAGAAATCAGAGCCAGACGGGTGGCTACACCTTC.

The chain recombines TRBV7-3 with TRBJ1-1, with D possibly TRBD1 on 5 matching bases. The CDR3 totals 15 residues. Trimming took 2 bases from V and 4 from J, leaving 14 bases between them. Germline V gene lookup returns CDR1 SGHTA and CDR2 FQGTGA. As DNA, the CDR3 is TGTGCCAGCAGCTTATCGACAGTAACGAGCACTGAAGCTTTCTTT. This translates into CASSLSTVTSTEAFF.

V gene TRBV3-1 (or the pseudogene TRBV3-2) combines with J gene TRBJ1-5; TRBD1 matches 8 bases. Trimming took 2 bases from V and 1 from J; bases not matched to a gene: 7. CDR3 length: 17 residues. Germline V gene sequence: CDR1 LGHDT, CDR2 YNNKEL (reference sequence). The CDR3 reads CASSQPLDRGSNQPQHF. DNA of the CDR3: TGTGCCAGCAGCCAACCACTCGACAGGGGAAGCAATCAGCCCCAGCATTTT.

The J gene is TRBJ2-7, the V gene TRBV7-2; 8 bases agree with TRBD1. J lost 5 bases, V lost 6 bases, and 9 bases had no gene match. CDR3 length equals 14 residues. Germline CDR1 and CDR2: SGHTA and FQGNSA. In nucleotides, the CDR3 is TGTGCCAGCAGTGCCCGGGCAGGGGGCAACGAGCAGTACTTC. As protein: CASSARAGGNEQYF.

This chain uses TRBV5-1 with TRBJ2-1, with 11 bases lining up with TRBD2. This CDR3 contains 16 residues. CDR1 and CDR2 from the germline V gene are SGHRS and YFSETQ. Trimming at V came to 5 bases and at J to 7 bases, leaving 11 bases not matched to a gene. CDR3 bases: TGCGCCAGCAGATTGAACCTAGCGGGAGGTCGGAATGAGCAGTTCTTC. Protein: CASRLNLAGGRNEQFF.

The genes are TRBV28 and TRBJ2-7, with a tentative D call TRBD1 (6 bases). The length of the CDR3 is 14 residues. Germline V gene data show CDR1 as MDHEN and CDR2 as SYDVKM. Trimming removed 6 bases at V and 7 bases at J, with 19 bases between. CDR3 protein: CASSYYRESREQYF. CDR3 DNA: TGTGCCAGCAGCTATTACAGGGAATCGAGGGAGCAGTACTTC. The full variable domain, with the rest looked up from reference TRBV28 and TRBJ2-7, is DVKVTQSSRYLVKRTGEKVFLECVQDMDHENMFWYRQDPGLGLRLIYFSYDVKMKEKGDIPEGYSVSREKKERFSLILESASTNQTSMYLCASSYYRESREQYFGPGTRLTVT.

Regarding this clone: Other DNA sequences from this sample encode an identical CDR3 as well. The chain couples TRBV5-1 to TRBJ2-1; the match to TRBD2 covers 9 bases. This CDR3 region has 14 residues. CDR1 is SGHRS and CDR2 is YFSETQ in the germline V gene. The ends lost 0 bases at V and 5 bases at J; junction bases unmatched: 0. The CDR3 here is CASSLGLADNEQFF. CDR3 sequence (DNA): TGCGCCAGCAGCTTGGGACTAGCGGACAATGAGCAGTTCTTC.

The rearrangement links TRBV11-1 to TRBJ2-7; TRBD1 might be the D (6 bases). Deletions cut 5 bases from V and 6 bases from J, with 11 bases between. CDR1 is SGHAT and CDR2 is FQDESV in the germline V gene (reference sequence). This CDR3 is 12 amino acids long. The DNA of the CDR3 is TGTGCCAGCAGCCTGACAGGTTCCGAGCAGTACTTC. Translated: CASSLTGSEQYF.

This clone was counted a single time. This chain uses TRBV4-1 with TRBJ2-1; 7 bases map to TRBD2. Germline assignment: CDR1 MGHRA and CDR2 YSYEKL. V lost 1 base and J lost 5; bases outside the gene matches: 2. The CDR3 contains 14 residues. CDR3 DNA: TGCGCCAGCAGCCAAGTCGGGGGGAACAATGAGCAGTTCTTC. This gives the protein CASSQVGGNNEQFF.

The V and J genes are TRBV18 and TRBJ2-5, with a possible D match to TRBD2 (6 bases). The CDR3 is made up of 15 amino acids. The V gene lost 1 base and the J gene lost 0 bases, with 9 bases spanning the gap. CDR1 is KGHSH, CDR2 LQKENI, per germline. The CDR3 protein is CASSPLAAHQETQYF. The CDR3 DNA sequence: TGTGCCAGCTCACCACTAGCGGCGCACCAAGAGACCCAGTACTTC.

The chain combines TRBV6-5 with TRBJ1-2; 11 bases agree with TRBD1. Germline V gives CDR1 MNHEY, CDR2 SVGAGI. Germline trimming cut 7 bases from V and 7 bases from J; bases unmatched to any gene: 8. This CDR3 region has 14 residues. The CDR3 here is CASTKMGQGGGYTF. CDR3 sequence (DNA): TGTGCCAGCACTAAAATGGGACAGGGGGGTGGCTACACCTTC.

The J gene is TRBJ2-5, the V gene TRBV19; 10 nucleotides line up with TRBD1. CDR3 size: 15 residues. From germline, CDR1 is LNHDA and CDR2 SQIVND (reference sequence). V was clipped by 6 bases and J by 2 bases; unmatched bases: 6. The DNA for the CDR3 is TGTGCCAGTAGCGGGACAGGGGTAGGTCAAGAGACCCAGTACTTC. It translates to CASSGTGVGQETQYF.

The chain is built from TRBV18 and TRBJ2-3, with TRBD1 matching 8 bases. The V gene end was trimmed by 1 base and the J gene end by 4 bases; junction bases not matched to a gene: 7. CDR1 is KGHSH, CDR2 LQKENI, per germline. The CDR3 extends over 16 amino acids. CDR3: CASSPLGQGGPDTQYF. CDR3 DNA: TGTGCCAGCTCACCACTTGGACAGGGTGGGCCAGATACGCAGTATTTT.

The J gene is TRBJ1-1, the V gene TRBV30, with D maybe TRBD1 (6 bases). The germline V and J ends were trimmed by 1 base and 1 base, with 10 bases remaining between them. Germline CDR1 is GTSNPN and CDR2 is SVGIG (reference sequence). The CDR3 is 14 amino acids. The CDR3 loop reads CAWSARTENTEAFF. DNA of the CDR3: TGTGCCTGGAGTGCGCGGACAGAGAACACTGAAGCTTTCTTT.

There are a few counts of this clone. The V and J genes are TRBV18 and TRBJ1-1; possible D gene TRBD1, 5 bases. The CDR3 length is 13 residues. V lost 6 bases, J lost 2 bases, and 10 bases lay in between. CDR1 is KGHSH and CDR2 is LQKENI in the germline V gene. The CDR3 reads CASSLDTNTEAFF. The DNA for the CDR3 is TGTGCCAGCTCCCTGGACACTAACACTGAAGCTTTCTTT.